One and the same sample provided the 18 T cell receptor beta chains below, sequenced in a study of CD8+ T cells in alopecia areata. Following RNA extraction, reverse transcription yielded cDNA that acted as the sequencing template. Profiling relied on immunoSEQ multiplex PCR, and the TCRdb table lists in-frame clones only, not all of them. The sample carries 110,000 or so clones, 55% to 70% recorded once. The sequenced sample was NKG2D-low CD8+ T cells sorted from blood. Receptors were obtained from a human donor with alopecia areata.

The chain employs TRBV15 and TRBJ1-4; D not resolved. Germline V gives CDR1 LNHNV, CDR2 YYDKDF (reference sequence). This CDR3 is 12 amino acids long. Trimming took off 6 bases at V and 7 bases at J, with 9 bases between the two ends. CDR3 sequence: CATRGMSEKLFF. CDR3 sequence (DNA): TGTGCCACCAGGGGGATGAGTGAAAAACTGTTTTTT.

This clone was recorded a few times. V and J are TRBV10-3 and TRBJ2-3; 8 positions agree with TRBD2. Germline V gives CDR1 ENHRY, CDR2 SYGVKD. The CDR3 runs 15 residues. Unmatched junction bases numbered 11, after V lost 10 bases and J lost 2 bases. CDR3 nucleotide sequence: TGTGCCACCGACCTATTAGCGGGGCCCACAGATACGCAGTATTTT. Translation: CATDLLAGPTDTQYF.

The chain uses TRBV27 and TRBJ2-7; 7 positions agree with TRBD2. The germline CDR1 and CDR2 sequences are MNHEY and SMNVEV (reference sequence). J was trimmed by 6 bases and V by 3 bases; bases with no gene match: 14. The length of the CDR3 is 16 residues. CDR3 sequence: CASSFERGRVPFEQYF. For the CDR3, the DNA is TGTGCCAGCAGTTTTGAACGTGGGAGGGTCCCTTTCGAGCAGTACTTC.

The sample holds a few counts of this clone. This rearrangement joins TRBV27 to TRBJ2-1, with 10 bases lining up with TRBD2. V lost 7 bases, J lost 7 bases, and 10 bases stayed unmatched. Germline V gives CDR1 MNHEY, CDR2 SMNVEV (reference sequence). There are 15 residues in the CDR3. DNA for the CDR3: TGTGCCAGCACCCCGGGACTAGCGTTTGAAAATGAGCAGTTCTTC. Residues: CASTPGLAFENEQFF.

This sequence joins TRBV11-2 and TRBJ2-2, with D perhaps TRBD2 (6 bases). The CDR3 length is 14 residues. V was clipped by 8 bases and J by 7 bases, with 17 bases between them. The V gene's germline CDR1 is SGHAT and CDR2 FQNNGV. CDR3 sequence: CASLSGLRGGELFF. CDR3 nucleotide sequence: TGTGCCAGCCTATCGGGACTCCGTGGCGGGGAGCTGTTTTTT. Together with reference TRBV11-2 and TRBJ2-2, the CDR3 gives the full variable domain: EAGVAQSPRYKIIEKRQSVAFWCNPISGHATLYWYQQILGQGPKLLIQFQNNGVVDDSQLPKDRFSAERLKGVDSTLKIQPAKLEDSAVYLCASLSGLRGGELFFGEGSRLTVL.

This chain links TRBV19 with TRBJ2-7; 11 nucleotides align to TRBD1. Trimming took 4 bases from V and 7 from J; bases not matched to a gene: 6. The CDR3 is made up of 14 amino acids. CDR1 and CDR2 from the germline V gene are LNHDA and SQIVND (reference sequence). CDR3 nucleotide sequence: TGTGCCAGTAGTACCTCGGGACAGGGGGAAGAGCAGTACTTC. Translating gives CASSTSGQGEEQYF.

V usage is TRBV6-5 and J usage is TRBJ2-1; TRBD2 might be the D (5 bases). CDR1 is MNHEY, CDR2 SVGAGI, per germline. V gave up 0 bases and J gave up 4 bases, with 10 bases separating them. The CDR3 has 15 amino acids. CDR3: CASSYSEGRYNEQFF. The CDR3 DNA is TGTGCCAGCAGTTACTCAGAGGGCCGGTACAATGAGCAGTTCTTC.

The chain uses TRBV7-9 and TRBJ1-1; D is undetermined. V lost 0 bases and J lost 0, with 8 bases in between. The CDR3 sequence is 15 residues long. Germline V gene sequence: CDR1 SEHNR, CDR2 FQNEAQ (reference sequence). DNA for the CDR3: TGTGCCAGCAGCTTAGCGGGTTCCTTGAACACTGAAGCTTTCTTT. It is translated as CASSLAGSLNTEAFF.

J is TRBJ2-3 and V is TRBV9; D ambiguous. V gave up 0 bases and J gave up 4 bases, with 9 bases separating them. CDR1 and CDR2 from the germline V gene are SGDLS and YYNGEE. The CDR3 length is 14 residues. The CDR3 region is CASSVESRPDTQYF. CDR3 DNA sequence: TGTGCCAGCAGCGTAGAATCGCGGCCAGATACGCAGTATTTT. Looking up the rest from reference TRBV9 and TRBJ2-3 gives the full variable domain: DSGVTQTPKHLITATGQRVTLRCSPRSGDLSVYWYQQSLDQGLQFLIQYYNGEERAKGNILERFSAQQFPDLHSELNLSSLELGDSALYFCASSVESRPDTQYFGPGTRLTVL.

This chain connects TRBV29-1 to TRBJ1-2; TRBD1 matches at 10 bases. This CDR3 is 13 amino acids long. CDR1 and CDR2 from the germline V gene are SQVTM and ANQGSEA. V was pared by 7 bases and J by 2 bases, with 4 bases of the junction left unmatched. CDR3 loop: CSAGTGENYGYTF. In DNA form, the CDR3 reads TGCAGCGCGGGGACAGGGGAAAACTATGGCTACACCTTC.

CDR3 in amino acids: CASSLLTGGTEAFF. For the CDR3, the DNA is TGCGCCAGCAGCCTATTGACAGGGGGCACTGAAGCTTTCTTT. V usage is TRBV4-1 and J usage is TRBJ1-1, with TRBD1 matching over 9 bases. There are 14 residues in the CDR3. Germline V gives CDR1 MGHRA, CDR2 YSYEKL. V dropped 4 bases and J dropped 4; count of bases not matched to a gene: 4.

The chain uses TRBV28 and TRBJ2-7, with TRBD2 identical over 8 bases. Germline CDR1 MDHEN, CDR2 SYDVKM. CDR3 length: 15 residues. V lost 6 bases, J lost 0 bases, and 7 bases stayed unmatched. This CDR3 reads CASRAGREDSYEQYF. CDR3 nucleotide sequence: TGTGCCAGCAGGGCCGGGCGGGAGGACTCCTACGAGCAGTACTTC. Based on the CDR3 plus reference TRBV28 and TRBJ2-7, the full variable domain is DVKVTQSSRYLVKRTGEKVFLECVQDMDHENMFWYRQDPGLGLRLIYFSYDVKMKEKGDIPEGYSVSREKKERFSLILESASTNQTSMYLCASRAGREDSYEQYFGPGTRLTVT.

V and J are TRBV7-6 and TRBJ2-1; D not certain. CDR3 length equals 14 residues. Germline assignment: CDR1 SGHVS and CDR2 FNYEAQ. With 1 base removed from V and 6 bases from J, the gap between germline ends came to 10 bases. The CDR3, as DNA: TGTGCCAGCAGCTTAGGCAGGTTACTCAATGAGCAGTTCTTC. As protein: CASSLGRLLNEQFF.

The J gene is TRBJ1-1, the V gene TRBV7-9; maybe TRBD1 (5 bases). Between the trimmed V and J ends, which lost 7 bases and 5 bases, there was a span of 14 bases. The CDR3 covers 13 residues. Germline V gene lookup returns CDR1 SEHNR and CDR2 FQNEAQ (reference sequence). The CDR3 is CASTSDRGTEAFF. The CDR3 DNA is TGTGCCAGCACCTCAGACAGAGGAACTGAAGCTTTCTTT.

J is TRBJ2-1 and V is TRBV7-9; D not resolved. The CDR3 is 12 residues long. Germline-derived CDR1 and CDR2 are SEHNR and FQNEAQ (reference sequence). V was shortened by 4 bases and J by 8 bases, with 9 bases between the two germline ends. The CDR3 loop is CASSSTVYEQFF. For the CDR3, the DNA is TGTGCCAGCAGCTCGACTGTATATGAGCAGTTCTTC.

This chain links TRBV28 with TRBJ1-1; no clear D gene. The germline gives CDR1 MDHEN, CDR2 SYDVKM. V lost 2 bases and J 5 bases, leaving 0 bases between the germline ends. The CDR3 loop spans 10 amino acids. CDR3 in amino acids: CASSLTEAFF. Written as DNA, the CDR3 is TGTGCCAGCAGTTTAACTGAAGCTTTCTTT.

The V and J genes are TRBV10-3 and TRBJ1-1; D might be TRBD1 (5 bases). The germline CDR1 and CDR2 sequences are ENHRY and SYGVKD. CDR3 length: 13 amino acids. Between the trimmed V and J ends, which lost 4 bases and 4 bases, there was a span of 10 bases. CDR3 bases: TGTGCCATCAGTGGGCAGGGAAGCACTGAAGCTTTCTTT. Residues: CAISGQGSTEAFF.

The chain joins TRBV27 to TRBJ2-7, with TRBD1 matching over 8 bases. The CDR3 sequence is 16 residues long. The ends lost 5 bases at V and 4 bases at J; junction bases unmatched: 13. CDR1 is MNHEY, CDR2 SMNVEV, per germline (reference sequence). The CDR3 reads CASSPRTGTGAYEQYF. Written as DNA, the CDR3 is TGTGCCAGCAGTCCACGGACCGGGACAGGAGCTTACGAGCAGTACTTC.